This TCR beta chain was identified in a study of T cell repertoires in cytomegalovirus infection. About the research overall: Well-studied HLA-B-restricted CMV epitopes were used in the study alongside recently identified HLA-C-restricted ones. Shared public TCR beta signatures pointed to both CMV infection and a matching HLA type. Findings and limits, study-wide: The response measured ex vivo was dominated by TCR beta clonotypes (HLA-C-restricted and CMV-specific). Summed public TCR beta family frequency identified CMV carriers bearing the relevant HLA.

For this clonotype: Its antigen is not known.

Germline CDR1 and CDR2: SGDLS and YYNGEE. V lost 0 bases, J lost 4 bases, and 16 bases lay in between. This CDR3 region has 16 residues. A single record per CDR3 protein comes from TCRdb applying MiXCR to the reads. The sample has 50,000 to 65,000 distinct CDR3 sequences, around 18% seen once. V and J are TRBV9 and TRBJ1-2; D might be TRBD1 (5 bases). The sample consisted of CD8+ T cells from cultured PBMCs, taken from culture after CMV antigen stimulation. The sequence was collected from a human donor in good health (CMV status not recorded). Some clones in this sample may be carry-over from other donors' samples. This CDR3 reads CASSVVEGTGFYGYTF. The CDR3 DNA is TGTGCCAGCAGCGTAGTGGAGGGGACGGGCTTCTATGGCTACACCTTC.